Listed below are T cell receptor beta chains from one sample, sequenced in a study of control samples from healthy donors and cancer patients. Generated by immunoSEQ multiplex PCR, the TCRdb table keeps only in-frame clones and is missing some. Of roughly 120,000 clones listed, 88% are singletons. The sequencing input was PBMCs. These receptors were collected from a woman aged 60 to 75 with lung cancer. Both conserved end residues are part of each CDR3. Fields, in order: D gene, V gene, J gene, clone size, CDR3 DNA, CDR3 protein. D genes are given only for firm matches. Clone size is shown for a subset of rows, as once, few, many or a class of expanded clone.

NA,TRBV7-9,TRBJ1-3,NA,TGTGCCAGCAGCTTAGCTTCCGGGACCTCTGGAAACACCATATATTTT,CASSLASGTSGNTIYF
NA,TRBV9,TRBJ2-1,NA,TGTGCCAGCAGCGGTAGCCTAGCGAGAAGCTCCTACAATGAGCAGTTCTTC,CASSGSLARSSYNEQFF
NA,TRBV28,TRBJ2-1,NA,TGTGCCAGCAGACGTATGGGTAGGGATGAGCAGTTCTTC,CASRRMGRDEQFF
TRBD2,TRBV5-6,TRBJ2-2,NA,TGTGCCAGCAACCCGACTAGCGGGAGACCAGGCGGGGAGCTGTTTTTT,CASNPTSGRPGGELFF
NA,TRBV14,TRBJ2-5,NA,TGTGCCAGCAGCAATGGACTAGGGGGAGGAGAGACCCAGTACTTC,CASSNGLGGGETQYF
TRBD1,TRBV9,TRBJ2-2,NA,TGTGCCAGCAGCCCCCGACAGGGGAATTACGGGGAGCTGTTTTTT,CASSPRQGNYGELFF
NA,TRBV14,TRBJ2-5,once,TGTGCCAGCAGCCAGGGGCGCCTAGAGACCCAGTACTTC,CASSQGRLETQYF
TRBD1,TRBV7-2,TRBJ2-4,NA,TGTGCCAGCAGCTTGACGACAGGGCTAGCCAAAAACATTCAGTACTTC,CASSLTTGLAKNIQYF
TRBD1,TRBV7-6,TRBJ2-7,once,TGTGCCAGCAGCCCCGGGACAGCTAACTACGAGCAGTACTTC,CASSPGTANYEQYF
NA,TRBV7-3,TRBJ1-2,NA,TGTGCCAGCAGCTTAACGACCGGGGGCAGTGGCTACACCTTC,CASSLTTGGSGYTF
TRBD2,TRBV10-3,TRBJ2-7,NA,TGTGCCATCCGGACTAGCGGGAGCCACGAGCAGTACTTC,CAIRTSGSHEQYF
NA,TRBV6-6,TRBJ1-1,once,TGTGCCAGCAGGAGACCCGACAGAGGGACTGAAGCTTTCTTT,CASRRPDRGTEAFF
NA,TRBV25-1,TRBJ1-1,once,TGTGCCAGCAGTGACACCCGTGTGACGTCGGAAGCTTTCTTT,CASSDTRVTSEAFF
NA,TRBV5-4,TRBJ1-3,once,TGTGCCAGCAGCTTGGAAGGGGGCTCTGGAAACACCATATATTTT,CASSLEGGSGNTIYF
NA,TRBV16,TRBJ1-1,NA,TGTGCCAGCAGCCCGACGGTGAACACTGAAGCTTTCTTT,CASSPTVNTEAFF
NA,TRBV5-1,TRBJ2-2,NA,TGCGCCAGTTTGACAGGACCGAACACCGGGGAGCTGTTTTTT,CASLTGPNTGELFF
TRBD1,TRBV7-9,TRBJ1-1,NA,TGTGCCAGCAGCTTAGCGGGGCAGGGGGGGACTGAAGCTTTCTTT,CASSLAGQGGTEAFF
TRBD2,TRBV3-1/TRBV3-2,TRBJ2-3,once,TGTGCCAGCAGCCATTTAGCGGGGGGGACAGATACGCAGTATTTT,CASSHLAGGTDTQYF
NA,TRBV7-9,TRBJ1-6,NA,TGTGCCAGCAGCTTAGCGGAGCGTAATAATTCACCCCTCCACTTT,CASSLAERNNSPLHF
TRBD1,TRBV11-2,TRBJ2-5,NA,TGTGCCAGCGGAGGACAGGGGGTGGGTCAAGAGACCCAGTACTTC,CASGGQGVGQETQYF
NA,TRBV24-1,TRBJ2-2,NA,TGTGCCACCAGTGACGAATCCCCATTTACCGGGGAGCTGTTTTTT,CATSDESPFTGELFF
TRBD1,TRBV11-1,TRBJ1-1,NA,TGTGCCAGCAGCTTGGGGCAGGGGGAGAACACTGAAGCTTTCTTT,CASSLGQGENTEAFF
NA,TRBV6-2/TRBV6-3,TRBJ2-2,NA,TGTGCCAGCAGTTACTCGAAGAGTAGGAACACCGGGGAGCTGTTTTTT,CASSYSKSRNTGELFF
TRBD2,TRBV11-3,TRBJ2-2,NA,TGTGCCAGCAGCTTGTATGGGGGGCTAGCGGGGAGAGGGGAGCTGTTTTTT,CASSLYGGLAGRGELFF
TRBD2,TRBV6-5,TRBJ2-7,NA,TGTGCCAGCAGCGTGACTAGCGGGGTGTACGAGCAGTACTTC,CASSVTSGVYEQYF
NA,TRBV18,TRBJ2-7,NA,TGTGCCAGCTCACTAAGGGGGGTAGCCTACGAGCAGTACTTC,CASSLRGVAYEQYF
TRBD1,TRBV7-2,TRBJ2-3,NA,TGTGCCAGCAGTTACAGGGGTGGAACAGATACGCAGTATTTT,CASSYRGGTDTQYF
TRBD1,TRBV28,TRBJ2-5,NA,TGTGCCAGCAGTGGGACAGAGCGGGAGACCCAGTACTTC,CASSGTERETQYF
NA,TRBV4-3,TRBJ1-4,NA,TGCGCCAGCAGCCAAGATGGCAGGCTGAGGGGGAAACTGTTTTTT,CASSQDGRLRGKLFF
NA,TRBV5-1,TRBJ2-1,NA,TGCGCCAGCAGCTTGGCCCTCACTACTTCCGGTGAGCAGTTCTTC,CASSLALTTSGEQFF
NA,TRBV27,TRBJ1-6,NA,TGTGCCAGCAGTCCCGTCCCGGCACAGGGTACTAATTCACCCCTCCACTTT,CASSPVPAQGTNSPLHF
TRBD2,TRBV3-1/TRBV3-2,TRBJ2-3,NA,TGTGCCAGCAGCCGGCTAGCGGGGCCAGATACGCAGTATTTT,CASSRLAGPDTQYF
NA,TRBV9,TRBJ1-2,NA,TGTGCCAGCAGCGTAGGGGGGGCAGGCGTAGACTATGGCTACACCTTC,CASSVGGAGVDYGYTF
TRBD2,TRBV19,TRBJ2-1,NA,TGTGCCAGTAGTATTCGACTAGCCGGAGATAGGGAGCAGTTCTTC,CASSIRLAGDREQFF
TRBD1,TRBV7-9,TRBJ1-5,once,TGTGCCAGCAGTTTTGACAGGGACCAGCCCCAGCATTTT,CASSFDRDQPQHF
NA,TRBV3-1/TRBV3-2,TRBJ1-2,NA,TGTGCCAGCAGCCAAGGGGGAGGGTTCAACTATGGCTACACCTTC,CASSQGGGFNYGYTF
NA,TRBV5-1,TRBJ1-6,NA,TGCGCCAGCAGCTTGGAAAATAATTCACCCCTCCACTTT,CASSLENNSPLHF
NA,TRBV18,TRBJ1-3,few,TGTGCCAGCTCACCGGAAAGGAAAAACACCATATATTTT,CASSPERKNTIYF
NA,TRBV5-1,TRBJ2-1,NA,TGCGCCAGCTCCCTGACTGGCCCGAATGAGCAGTTCTTC,CASSLTGPNEQFF
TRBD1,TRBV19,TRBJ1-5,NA,TGTGCCAGTACCACGACAGGGGATTATCAGCCCCAGCATTTT,CASTTTGDYQPQHF
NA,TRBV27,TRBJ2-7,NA,TGTGCCAGCAGAGCCCTCGGGGGGCGGCACTCCTACGAGCAGTACTTC,CASRALGGRHSYEQYF
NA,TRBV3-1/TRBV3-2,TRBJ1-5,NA,TGTGCCAGCAGCCAAGGATCAATTAGAAATCAGCCCCAGCATTTT,CASSQGSIRNQPQHF
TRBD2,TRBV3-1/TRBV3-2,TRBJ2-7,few,TGTGCCAGCAGCCAAGCCTCCGTACCTAGCGGGGGGCCCCACGAGCAGTACTTC,CASSQASVPSGGPHEQYF
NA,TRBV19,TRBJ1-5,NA,TGTGCCAGTAGACCGGGGGTCTATAGCAATCAGCCCCAGCATTTT,CASRPGVYSNQPQHF
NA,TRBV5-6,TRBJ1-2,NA,TGTGCCAGCAGCACACTCACTAACTATGGCTACACCTTC,CASSTLTNYGYTF
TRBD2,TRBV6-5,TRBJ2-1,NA,TGTGCCAGCAGTTACTCCGGGACTAGCGACAATGAGCAGTTCTTC,CASSYSGTSDNEQFF